Below, 7 T cell receptor beta chains from the same sample are listed, as sequenced in a study of blood T cell repertoires in COVID-19. Measured with immunoSEQ multiplex PCR; TCRdb has only the in-frame clones, and not every one. The sample carries around 37,000 clones, about 82% recorded once. The specimen was peripheral blood. The receptors shown here come from a man aged 45-60 years with active COVID-19.

The rearrangement joins TRBV19 to TRBJ2-1; TRBD2 matches 7 bases. In germline, CDR1 is LNHDA, CDR2 SQIVND (reference sequence). The CDR3 spans 16 residues. J was trimmed by 8 bases and V by 3 bases; bases with no gene match: 13. CDR3 amino acids: CASSIPGAGSRYEQFF. The CDR3 region has the DNA TGTGCCAGTAGTATCCCTGGAGCGGGGTCACGTTATGAGCAGTTCTTC.

The gene calls are TRBV6-5 and TRBJ2-5; D might be TRBD1 (5 bases). Trimming shortened V by 4 bases and J by 2 bases, and 11 bases separated the two germline ends. Per the germline V gene, CDR1 is MNHEY and CDR2 is SVGAGI. This CDR3 comprises 14 residues. The CDR3 sequence: CASSLGHRQETQYF. Here the CDR3 DNA reads TGTGCCAGCAGTTTAGGACACCGTCAAGAGACCCAGTACTTC.

The chain carries TRBV10-3 and TRBJ1-5, with D perhaps matching TRBD1 (5 bases). The CDR3 runs 13 residues. Germline CDR1 reads ENHRY; CDR2 reads SYGVKD. V was pared by 7 bases and J by 3 bases, with 10 bases between. The CDR3 region has the DNA TGTGCCATCAATCGACAGCTCAATCAGCCCCAGCATTTT. Its translation is CAINRQLNQPQHF.

The chain uses TRBV6-2 or TRBV6-3 and TRBJ2-5; TRBD1 aligns across 9 bases. This CDR3 contains 16 residues. Losses at the gene ends were 6 bases for V and 0 bases for J; bases not matched to a gene: 8. CDR1 is MNHEY, CDR2 SVGEGT, per germline. The CDR3 DNA reads as TGTGCCAGCAGCCGGAGGGACAGGGAATACCAAGAGACCCAGTACTTC. This codes for CASSRRDREYQETQYF.

The chain has TRBV5-1 and TRBJ2-5; 9 nucleotides line up with TRBD1. Germline V gives CDR1 SGHRS, CDR2 YFSETQ. Losses at the gene ends were 9 bases for V and 5 bases for J; bases not matched to a gene: 8. The CDR3 loop spans 13 amino acids. CDR3 sequence reads: CATKQGTGETQYF. The CDR3 DNA reads as TGCGCCACCAAGCAAGGGACAGGGGAGACCCAGTACTTC.

This clone was seen a few times. The same CDR3 also results from other DNA sequences found in this sample. The rearrangement uses TRBV19 and TRBJ2-1; D is ambiguous. This CDR3 is built from 12 residues. V was pared by 7 bases and J by 0 bases, with 4 bases between. CDR1 and CDR2 (germline): LNHDA, SQIVND (reference sequence). In DNA, the CDR3 is TGTGCCAGTACGGGCTCCTACAATGAGCAGTTCTTC. Amino acid sequence: CASTGSYNEQFF.

The genes are TRBV18 and TRBJ1-6; 8 bases map to TRBD1. V shed 2 bases, J shed 6 bases, and the junction held 6 bases outside the gene matches. The germline V gene has CDR1 KGHSH and CDR2 LQKENI. CDR3 size: 16 residues. Here the CDR3 reads CASSPADRDLNSPLHF. CDR3 DNA sequence: TGTGCCAGCTCACCAGCGGACAGGGACCTTAATTCACCCCTCCACTTT.